What follows is one T cell receptor (beta chain) and its context. This sample was included in a study of CD8 T cells in Susac syndrome. The CDR3 spans 14 residues. The ends were cut back, 4 bases at V and 8 bases at J, with 16 bases in the middle. CDR1 and CDR2 (germline): SGHDT, YYEEEE. Blood CD8+ and CD4+ T cells underwent high-throughput TCR beta sequencing. An input of 0.5 to 1 ug of RNA was subjected to reverse transcription using random hexamers. TCRdb passed the immunoSEQ multiplex PCR reads through MiXCR, listing each CDR3 protein once. The repertoire consists of fewer than 250,000 distinct CDR3 sequences, with around 90% occurring once and the leading ten covering around 0.14%.

The V gene is TRBV5-6, the J gene TRBJ2-1, with D hard to call. The sequence came from a human donor with multiple sclerosis. What was sequenced was CD8+ T cells from PBMCs. Written as DNA, the CDR3 is TGTGCCAGCAGCCCCTGGCGGTTCCCGGATGAGCAGTTCTTC. Translation gives CASSPWRFPDEQFF.